The 30 T cell receptor beta chains given below trace back to one sample, sequenced in a study of T cells after yellow fever vaccination. TCRdb independently ran MiXCR on the 5' RACE reads; one entry per CDR3 protein. The repertoire holds under 550,000 distinct CDR3 sequences, with 20% to 25% as singletons. Sequenced here: PBMCs, sampled roughly 20 days after the first yellow fever vaccination. Every receptor here comes from a man between 18 and 35 years old who received the YFV17D yellow fever vaccine.

Ten or more counts support this clonotype. The rearrangement links TRBV12-3 or TRBV12-4 to TRBJ2-1, with D perhaps TRBD1 (6 bases). Trimming took 6 bases from V and 6 from J, leaving 9 bases between them. This CDR3 contains 12 residues. The CDR3 coding sequence is TGTGCCAGCAGCGAAGGGGGCAATGAGCAGTTCTTC. Protein sequence: CASSEGGNEQFF.

J is TRBJ2-5 and V is TRBV25-1; D is possibly TRBD1 (6 bases). Germline V gene data show CDR1 as MGHDK and CDR2 as SYGVNS. V shed 2 bases and J shed 7 bases, with 11 bases lying between them. The CDR3 spans 13 residues. CDR3: CASSEQGYGTQYF. In DNA, the CDR3 is TGTGCCAGCAGTGAACAGGGGTATGGGACCCAGTACTTC. Full variable domain (missing parts from reference TRBV25-1 and TRBJ2-5): EADIYQTPRYLVIGTGKKITLECSQTMGHDKMYWYQQDPGMELHLIHYSYGVNSTEKGDLSSESTVSRIRTEHFPLTLESARPSHTSQYLCASSEQGYGTQYFGPGTRLLVL.

This clonotype occurred a few times. The chain has TRBV3-1 and TRBJ2-7; 8 bases are shared with TRBD2. Per germline, CDR1 LGHDT and CDR2 YNNKEL (reference sequence). There are 16 residues in the CDR3. The J segment lost 6 bases and the V segment lost 1 base, leaving 11 bases of the junction unmatched. CDR3 nucleotide sequence: TGTGCCAGCAGCCAAGGGGCCCGGCGGGGGGAGGCCGAGCAGTACTTC. Its translation: CASSQGARRGEAEQYF.

For the CDR3, the DNA is TGTGCCAGCAGTTTAGTGGTCCTAGCGGGGGGTACGCAGTATTTT. Encoded protein: CASSLVVLAGGTQYF. The rearrangement uses TRBV12-3 or TRBV12-4 and TRBJ2-3, with 11 nucleotides matching TRBD2. V trimming: 1 base; J trimming: 8 bases; junction bases outside the gene matches: 5. The CDR3 runs 15 residues.

This clonotype was seen a handful of times. The chain combines TRBV19 with TRBJ1-2, with D unclear. Germline CDR1 and CDR2: LNHDA and SQIVND (reference sequence). CDR3 length: 9 amino acids. V was clipped by 8 bases and J by 8 bases, with 6 bases between them. The CDR3 bases are TGTGCCAGTGGTCGGGGCTACACCTTC. Translating it yields CASGRGYTF.

The chain couples TRBV7-6 to TRBJ2-3; 14 nucleotides agree with TRBD2. The CDR3 loop spans 16 amino acids. The germline CDR1 and CDR2 sequences are SGHVS and FNYEAQ. Germline trimming cut 5 bases from V and 8 bases from J; bases unmatched to any gene: 9. The CDR3 DNA reads TGTGCCAGCAGCCCGCAGGGACTAGCGGGGGTGGCTACGCAGTATTTT. Amino acid sequence: CASSPQGLAGVATQYF.

The rearrangement links TRBV20-1 to TRBJ2-1; 7 bases map to TRBD2. The CDR3 has 14 residues. Germline CDR1 and CDR2: DFQATT and SNEGSKA (reference sequence). In DNA form, the CDR3 reads TGCAGCGCAAAACCCCCTAGCGGCCTCAATGAGCAGTTCTTC. This sequence encodes CSAKPPSGLNEQFF.

Written as DNA, the CDR3 is TGTGCCACCAGCCCGACACACCTTCCCCCTTACGAGCAGTACTTC. Translating gives CATSPTHLPPYEQYF. The chain employs TRBV15 and TRBJ2-7; no reliable D call. The CDR3 is 15 amino acids. V lost 5 bases to trimming and J lost 4 bases, with 18 bases between them. CDR1 is LNHNV, CDR2 YYDKDF, per germline (reference sequence).

The count of this clonotype is one. The CDR3 loop reads CASSFQRGGGETQYF. The CDR3 coding sequence is TGTGCCAGCAGCTTTCAGCGGGGGGGCGGGGAGACCCAGTACTTC. The rearrangement joins TRBV7-2 to TRBJ2-5; 10 bases map to TRBD2. The length of the CDR3 is 15 residues. The V gene's germline CDR1 is SGHTA and CDR2 FQGNSA. The junction had 6 bases not matched to a gene; V was cut back by 3 bases and J by 5 bases.

This chain links TRBV25-1 with TRBJ1-3; no firm D call. Germline CDR1 MGHDK, CDR2 SYGVNS. This CDR3 has 13 amino acids. V lost 9 bases and J 0 bases, leaving 9 bases between the germline ends. The CDR3 DNA is TGTGCCAGTATTGGGATCTCTGGAAACACCATATATTTT. It is translated as CASIGISGNTIYF.

V is TRBV20-1 and J is TRBJ2-5; D gene ambiguous. Looked up from germline, CDR1 is DFQATT and CDR2 is SNEGSKA (reference sequence). The CDR3 contains 14 residues. The V end was cut by 1 base, the J end by 4 bases, with 13 bases between. The CDR3 loop is CSARGFVERETQYF. The CDR3 nucleotides read TGCAGTGCTAGAGGATTTGTAGAGCGAGAGACCCAGTACTTC.

This rearrangement joins TRBV6-2 or TRBV6-3 to TRBJ2-3; the match to TRBD1 covers 10 bases. The CDR3 loop spans 15 amino acids. Germline-derived CDR1 and CDR2 are MNHEY and SVGEGT. Trimming cost V 6 bases and J 3 bases; bases outside gene matches: 6. CDR3 amino acids: CASRLGQGVTDTQYF. The CDR3 DNA reads TGTGCCAGCAGGTTAGGACAGGGGGTAACAGATACGCAGTATTTT.

The chain is built from TRBV29-1 and TRBJ1-2; D is uncertain. Trimming stripped 4 bases from V and 0 bases from J, with 15 bases between. CDR1 is SQVTM and CDR2 is ANQGSEA in the germline V gene. This CDR3 is built from 15 residues. DNA for the CDR3: TGCAGCGTTGTAGAGATTCCCTATTCTAACTATGGCTACACCTTC. Residues: CSVVEIPYSNYGYTF.

Of note for this clonotype: It is unclear where the CDR3 begins or ends on the DNA, so no DNA is shown, and the CDR3 is as TCRdb lists it. The gene calls are TRBV21-1 and TRBJ2-2; TRBD2, as called in the table, went unchecked against the DNA. TRBV21-1 is reported as a pseudogene. The CDR3 has 18 residues if both end residues are counted. CDR3: CASSKTYRPRFGPGSCFF.

The rearrangement joins TRBV6-2 or TRBV6-3 to TRBJ1-2; D ambiguous. Between the trimmed V and J ends, which lost 2 bases and 4 bases, there was a span of 14 bases. This CDR3 contains 15 residues. Germline V lookup: CDR1 MNHEY, CDR2 SVGEGT. CDR3 bases: TGTGCCAGCAGTTACGGGTTAGATTCTTTCTATGGCTACACCTTC. It translates to CASSYGLDSFYGYTF.

J is TRBJ2-3 and V is TRBV5-1; 8 nucleotides agree with TRBD2. Germline V gives CDR1 SGHRS, CDR2 YFSETQ. The ends lost 4 bases at V and 1 base at J; junction bases unmatched: 8. This CDR3 is 16 amino acids long. This CDR3 is CASSPGLDEGTDTQYF. Here the CDR3 DNA reads TGCGCCAGCAGCCCGGGACTAGATGAGGGCACAGATACGCAGTATTTT.

This clonotype was seen a handful of times. The chain has TRBV28 and TRBJ2-7; D remains ambiguous. This CDR3 has 12 residues. Trimming removed 6 bases from V and 1 base from J, with 7 bases in between. Germline lookup yields CDR1 MDHEN and CDR2 SYDVKM. The CDR3 region is CASSMDSYEQYV. The CDR3 DNA reads as TGTGCCAGCAGCATGGATTCCTACGAGCAGTACGTC.

The chain couples TRBV7-2 to TRBJ2-3; D unresolved. The CDR3 covers 14 residues. Germline V gene sequence: CDR1 SGHTA, CDR2 FQGNSA. V was shortened by 3 bases and J by 4 bases, with 11 bases between the two germline ends. The CDR3 region is CASSLILSPDTQYF. The DNA for the CDR3 is TGTGCCAGCAGCTTGATCCTATCCCCAGATACGCAGTATTTT. Together with reference TRBV7-2 and TRBJ2-3, the CDR3 gives the full variable domain: GAGVSQSPSNKVTEKGKDVELRCDPISGHTALYWYRQSLGQGLEFLIYFQGNSAPDKSGLPSDRFSAERTGGSVSTLTIQRTQQEDSAVYLCASSLILSPDTQYFGPGTRLTVL.

In this sample, this clonotype turned up a few times. J is TRBJ2-3 and V is TRBV3-1; 7 bases line up with TRBD2. From germline, CDR1 is LGHDT and CDR2 YNNKEL (reference sequence). Trimming took 4 bases from V and 4 from J; bases not matched to a gene: 8. This CDR3 region has 15 residues. CDR3 coding DNA: TGTGCCAGCAGCCCCCGGCAGCGGGGCGCAGATACGCAGTATTTT. Its protein is CASSPRQRGADTQYF.

This clonotype has just one count. CDR3 amino acids: CASSTGQGRRETQYF. CDR3 bases: TGTGCCAGCAGCACGGGACAGGGAAGGCGAGAGACCCAGTACTTC. The chain employs TRBV12-3 or TRBV12-4 and TRBJ2-5; 9 nucleotides align to TRBD1. The CDR3 is 15 amino acids. V was clipped by 6 bases and J by 4 bases; unmatched bases: 9.

The sample holds a few counts of this clonotype. This chain connects TRBV7-3 to TRBJ1-2, with D perhaps TRBD1 (6 bases). Germline CDR1 reads SGHTA; CDR2 reads FQGTGA. The CDR3 has 15 residues. V lost 5 bases and J lost 8, with 21 bases in between. The CDR3 is CASSAHTGTAGGYTF. In DNA, the CDR3 is TGTGCCAGCAGCGCCCATACAGGGACCGCCGGAGGCTACACCTTC.

In its sample, this clonotype was seen a few times. V gene TRBV6-5 combines with J gene TRBJ2-5, with D perhaps TRBD2 (6 bases). From germline, CDR1 is MNHEY and CDR2 SVGAGI. The CDR3 is 18 amino acids. Trimming left V 1 base short and J 5 bases short, with 23 bases between. CDR3 in amino acids: CASSYFGGIGGSTETQYF. The CDR3 nucleotides read TGTGCCAGCAGTTACTTCGGTGGTATCGGGGGAAGCACGGAGACCCAGTACTTC.

The chain combines TRBV5-4 with TRBJ2-1, with D perhaps TRBD1 or TRBD2 (5 bases each). CDR1 SGHNT and CDR2 YYREEE come from the germline V gene (reference sequence). This CDR3 is 14 amino acids long. The V end lost 4 bases, the J end lost 5 bases, and 13 bases lay between the germline ends. In DNA, the CDR3 is TGTGCCAGCAGCCAATGGGACGGTAACAATGAGCAGTTCTTC. It yields the protein CASSQWDGNNEQFF. Based on the CDR3 plus reference TRBV5-4 and TRBJ2-1, the full variable domain is ETGVTQSPTHLIKTRGQQVTLRCSSQSGHNTVSWYQQALGQGPQFIFQYYREEENGRGNFPPRFSGLQFPNYSSELNVNALELDDSALYLCASSQWDGNNEQFFGPGTRLTVL.

V gene TRBV7-6 combines with J gene TRBJ2-3, with TRBD1 matching over 9 bases. After removal of 5 bases from V and 4 bases from J, the junction contained 7 bases not matched to a gene. The CDR3 has 15 amino acids. Germline lookup yields CDR1 SGHVS and CDR2 FNYEAQ. The CDR3 reads CASSPGQGRADTQYF. CDR3 sequence (DNA): TGTGCCAGCAGCCCAGGACAGGGGAGAGCAGATACGCAGTATTTT. The full variable domain, completed using reference TRBV7-6 and TRBJ2-3, is GAGVSQSPRYKVTKRGQDVALRCDPISGHVSLYWYRQALGQGPEFLTYFNYEAQQDKSGLPNDRFSAERPEGSISTLTIQRTEQRDSAMYRCASSPGQGRADTQYFGPGTRLTVL.

Here the CDR3 DNA reads TGTGCCAGCAGCCGCCGACAGGGTACAGGAGAGCAGTACTTC. This gives the protein CASSRRQGTGEQYF. This chain links TRBV7-6 with TRBJ2-7; TRBD1 aligns across 7 bases. This CDR3 spans 14 amino acids. The germline V gene has CDR1 SGHVS and CDR2 FNYEAQ. Losses at the gene ends were 5 bases for V and 7 bases for J; bases not matched to a gene: 11.

This clonotype occurred a few times. V is TRBV7-2 and J is TRBJ2-5, with D uncertain. V dropped 1 base and J dropped 5 bases, with 11 bases sitting between them. The CDR3 has 14 amino acids. Germline CDR1 is SGHTA and CDR2 is FQGNSA. In nucleotides, the CDR3 is TGTGCCAGCAGCTTAGGACCTGTGGGGGAGACCCAGTACTTC. This codes for CASSLGPVGETQYF.

This clonotype was detected only a few times. The genes are TRBV20-1 and TRBJ1-3; D is unresolved. Trimming removed 3 bases from V and 0 bases from J, with 6 bases in between. CDR3 length equals 13 residues. Looked up from germline, CDR1 is DFQATT and CDR2 is SNEGSKA (reference sequence). This chain's CDR3 is CSASTPSGNTIYF. The CDR3, as DNA: TGCAGTGCTAGTACGCCCTCTGGAAACACCATATATTTT.

The V and J genes are TRBV14 and TRBJ2-2, with D perhaps TRBD1 (6 bases). Germline CDR1 SGHDN, CDR2 FVKESK. The germline V and J ends were trimmed by 1 base and 5 bases, with 11 bases remaining between them. This CDR3 is 15 amino acids long. CDR3 DNA sequence: TGTGCCAGCAGCCAAGTCCTAGGGGGAACCGGGGAGCTGTTTTTT. Protein: CASSQVLGGTGELFF. Full variable domain (remainder filled in from reference TRBV14 and TRBJ2-2): EAGVTQFPSHSVIEKGQTVTLRCDPISGHDNLYWYRRVMGKEIKFLLHFVKESKQDESGMPNNRFLAERTGGTYSTLKVQPAELEDSGVYFCASSQVLGGTGELFFGEGSRLTVL.

This clonotype was picked up a small number of times. This chain connects TRBV27 to TRBJ2-1; D call uncertain. The length of the CDR3 is 11 residues. The germline V and J ends were trimmed by 2 bases and 9 bases, with 5 bases remaining between them. Germline CDR1 is MNHEY and CDR2 is SMNVEV (reference sequence). The CDR3, as DNA: TGTGCCAGCAGTTTACGGGCTGAGCAGTTCTTC. This sequence encodes CASSLRAEQFF.

V is TRBV9 and J is TRBJ2-5; D may be TRBD1 or TRBD2 (5 bases each). Trimming left V 0 bases short and J 5 bases short, with 11 bases between. The length of the CDR3 is 14 residues. CDR1 and CDR2 from the germline V gene are SGDLS and YYNGEE. The CDR3 region has the DNA TGTGCCAGCAGCGTAGGGACAACGGGGGAGACCCAGTACTTC. Encoded protein: CASSVGTTGETQYF.